This entry describes one TCR beta chain. The data are from a study of CD8 T cells in Susac syndrome. Sequencing of TCR beta was performed on blood CD8+ T cells and on blood CD4+ T cells. Negative isolation was used for CD8+ and CD4+ T cells, and FACS enrichment was applied to TEMRA cells. The RNA, about 0.45 to 1 ug, was put through reverse transcription using random hexamers. Across 54 Vbeta and 13 Jbeta, TCR beta CDR3 was amplified with immunoSEQ multiplex PCR. TCRdb itself ran the immunoSEQ multiplex PCR reads through MiXCR, one entry per CDR3 protein. This repertoire shows 250,000 to 300,000 distinct CDR3 sequences, approximately 84% found once; its top ten account for over 0.1%. The CDR3 sequence is 15 residues long. With V trimmed by 3 bases and J by 10 bases, 7 bases remained unmatched.

The clonotype originates from a human donor with multiple sclerosis. Sequencing input: CD8+ T cells from PBMCs. The V call is TRBV12-3 or TRBV12-4, the J call TRBJ2-1, with 12 positions matching TRBD2. The CDR3 DNA reads TGTGCCAGCAGTTTCGGGTGGACTAGCGGGGAGGAGCAGTTCTTC. It is translated as CASSFGWTSGEEQFF.